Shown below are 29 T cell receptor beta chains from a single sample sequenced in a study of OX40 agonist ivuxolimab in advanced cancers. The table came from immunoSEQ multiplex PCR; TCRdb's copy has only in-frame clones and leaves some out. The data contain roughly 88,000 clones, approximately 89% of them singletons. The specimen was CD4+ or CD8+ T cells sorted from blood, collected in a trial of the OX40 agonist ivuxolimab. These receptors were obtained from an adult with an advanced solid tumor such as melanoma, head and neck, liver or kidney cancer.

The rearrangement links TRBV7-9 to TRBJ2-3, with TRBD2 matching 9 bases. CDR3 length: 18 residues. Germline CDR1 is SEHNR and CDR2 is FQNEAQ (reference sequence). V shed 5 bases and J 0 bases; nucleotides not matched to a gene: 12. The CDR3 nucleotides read TGTGCCAGCAGCCGTTCGAGACTAGCGGACGCTAGCACAGATACGCAGTATTTT. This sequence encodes CASSRSRLADASTDTQYF.

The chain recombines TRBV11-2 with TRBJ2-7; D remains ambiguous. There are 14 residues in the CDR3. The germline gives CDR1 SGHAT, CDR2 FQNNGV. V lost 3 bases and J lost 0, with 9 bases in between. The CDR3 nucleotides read TGTGCCAGCAGCTTCGGACGGAGCTCCTACGAGCAGTACTTC. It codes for CASSFGRSSYEQYF.

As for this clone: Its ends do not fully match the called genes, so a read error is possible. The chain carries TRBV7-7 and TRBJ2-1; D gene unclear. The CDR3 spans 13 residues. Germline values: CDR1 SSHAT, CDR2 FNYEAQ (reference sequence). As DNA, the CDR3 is TGTGCTAGCAGCTTCTACGGAAACAATGAGCAGTTCTTC. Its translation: CASSFYGNNEQFF. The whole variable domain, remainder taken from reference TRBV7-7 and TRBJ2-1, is GAGVSQSPRYKVTKRGQDVTLRCDPISSHATLYWYQQALGQGPEFLTYFNYEAQPDKSGLPSDRFSAERPEGSISTLTIQRTEQRDSAMYRCASSFYGNNEQFFGPGTRLTVL.

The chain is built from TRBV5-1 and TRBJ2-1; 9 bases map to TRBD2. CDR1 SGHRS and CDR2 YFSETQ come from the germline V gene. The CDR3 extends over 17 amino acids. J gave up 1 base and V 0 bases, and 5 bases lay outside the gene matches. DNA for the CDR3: TGCGCCAGCAGCTTGGCGGGGCTAGCGGGATCCTACAATGAGCAGTTCTTC. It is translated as CASSLAGLAGSYNEQFF. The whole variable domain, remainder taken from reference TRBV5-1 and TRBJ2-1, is KAGVTQTPRYLIKTRGQQVTLSCSPISGHRSVSWYQQTPGQGLQFLFEYFSETQRNKGNFPGRFSGRQFSNSRSEMNVSTLELGDSALYLCASSLAGLAGSYNEQFFGPGTRLTVL.

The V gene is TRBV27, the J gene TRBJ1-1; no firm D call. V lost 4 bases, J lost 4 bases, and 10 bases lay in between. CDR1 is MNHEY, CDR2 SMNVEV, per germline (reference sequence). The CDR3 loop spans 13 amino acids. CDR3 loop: CASSSPEGTEAFF. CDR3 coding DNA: TGTGCCAGCAGTTCCCCAGAAGGCACTGAAGCTTTCTTT.

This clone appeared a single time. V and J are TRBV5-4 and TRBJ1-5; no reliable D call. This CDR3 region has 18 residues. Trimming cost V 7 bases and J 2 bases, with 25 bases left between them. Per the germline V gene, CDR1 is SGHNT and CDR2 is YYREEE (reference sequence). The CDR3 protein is CASGRTLWNPSRNQPQHF. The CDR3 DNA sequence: TGTGCCAGCGGTCGGACCCTCTGGAATCCGTCCCGCAATCAGCCCCAGCATTTT.

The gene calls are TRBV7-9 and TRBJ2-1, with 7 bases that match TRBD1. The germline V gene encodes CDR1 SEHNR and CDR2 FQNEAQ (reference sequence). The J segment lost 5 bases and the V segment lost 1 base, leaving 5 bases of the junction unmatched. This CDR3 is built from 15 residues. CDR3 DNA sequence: TGTGCCAGCAGCTTAGGGGGCCAGGGGGACAATGAGCAGTTCTTC. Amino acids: CASSLGGQGDNEQFF.

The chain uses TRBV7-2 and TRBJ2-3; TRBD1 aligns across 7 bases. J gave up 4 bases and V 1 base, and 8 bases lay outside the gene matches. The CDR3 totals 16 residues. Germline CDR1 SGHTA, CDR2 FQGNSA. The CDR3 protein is CASSLVGTGASDTQYF. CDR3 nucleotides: TGTGCCAGCAGCTTAGTCGGTACAGGGGCCTCAGATACGCAGTATTTT.

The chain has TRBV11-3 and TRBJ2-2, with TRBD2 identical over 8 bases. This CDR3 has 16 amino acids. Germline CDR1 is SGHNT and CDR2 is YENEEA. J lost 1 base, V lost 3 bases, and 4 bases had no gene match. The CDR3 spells CASSFRAGGNTGELFF. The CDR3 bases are TGTGCCAGCAGCTTCAGGGCGGGAGGGAACACCGGGGAGCTGTTTTTT.

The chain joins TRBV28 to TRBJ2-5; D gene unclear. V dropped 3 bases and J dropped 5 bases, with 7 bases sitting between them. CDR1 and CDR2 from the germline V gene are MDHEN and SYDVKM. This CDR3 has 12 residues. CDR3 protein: CASSFLVETQYF. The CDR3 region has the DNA TGTGCCAGCAGTTTCCTAGTTGAGACCCAGTACTTC.

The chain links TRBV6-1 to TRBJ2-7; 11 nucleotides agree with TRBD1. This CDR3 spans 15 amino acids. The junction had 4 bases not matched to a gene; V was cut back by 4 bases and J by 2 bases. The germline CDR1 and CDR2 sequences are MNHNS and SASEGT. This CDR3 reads CASSGTGGRAYEQYV. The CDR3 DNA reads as TGTGCCAGCAGTGGGACAGGGGGCCGGGCCTACGAGCAGTACGTC.

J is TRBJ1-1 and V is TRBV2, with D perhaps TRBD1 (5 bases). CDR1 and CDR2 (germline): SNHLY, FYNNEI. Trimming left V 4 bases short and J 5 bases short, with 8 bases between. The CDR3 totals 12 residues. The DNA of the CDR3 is TGTGCCAGCAGTGTCAGGGAAACTGAAGCTTTCTTT. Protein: CASSVRETEAFF.

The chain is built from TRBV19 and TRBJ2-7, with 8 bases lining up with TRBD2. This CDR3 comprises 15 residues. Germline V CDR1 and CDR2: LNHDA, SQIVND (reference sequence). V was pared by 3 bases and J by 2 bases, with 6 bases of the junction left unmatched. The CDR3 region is CASSISGRPTYEQYF. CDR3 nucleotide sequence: TGTGCCAGTAGTATCAGCGGGAGACCCACCTACGAGCAGTACTTC.

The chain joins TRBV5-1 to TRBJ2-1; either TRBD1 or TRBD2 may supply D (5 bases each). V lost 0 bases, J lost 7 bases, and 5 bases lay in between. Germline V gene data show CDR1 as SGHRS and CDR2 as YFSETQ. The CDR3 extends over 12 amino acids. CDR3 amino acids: CASSLGGNEQFF. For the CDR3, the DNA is TGCGCCAGCAGCTTGGGGGGGAATGAGCAGTTCTTC.

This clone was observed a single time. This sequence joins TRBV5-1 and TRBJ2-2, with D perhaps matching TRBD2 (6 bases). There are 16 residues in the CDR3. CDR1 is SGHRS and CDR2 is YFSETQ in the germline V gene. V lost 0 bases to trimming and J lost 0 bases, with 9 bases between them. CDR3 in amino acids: CASSLGRDSNTGELFF. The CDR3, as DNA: TGCGCCAGCAGCTTGGGGCGGGACTCGAACACCGGGGAGCTGTTTTTT.

CDR3 sequence: CASSATPSGNQPQHF. In DNA form, the CDR3 reads TGTGCCAGCAGCGCGACTCCGAGTGGCAATCAGCCCCAGCATTTT. The genes are TRBV9 and TRBJ1-5; no clear D gene. Germline CDR1 reads SGDLS; CDR2 reads YYNGEE. The CDR3 consists of 15 residues. The V end lost 3 bases, the J end lost 2 bases, and 12 bases lay between the germline ends.

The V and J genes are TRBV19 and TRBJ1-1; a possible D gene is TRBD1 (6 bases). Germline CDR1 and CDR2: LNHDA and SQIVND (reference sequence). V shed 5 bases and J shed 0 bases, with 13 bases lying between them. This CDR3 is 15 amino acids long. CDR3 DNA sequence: TGTGCCAGTAGTTCAACCGGGACACTGAACACTGAAGCTTTCTTT. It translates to CASSSTGTLNTEAFF.

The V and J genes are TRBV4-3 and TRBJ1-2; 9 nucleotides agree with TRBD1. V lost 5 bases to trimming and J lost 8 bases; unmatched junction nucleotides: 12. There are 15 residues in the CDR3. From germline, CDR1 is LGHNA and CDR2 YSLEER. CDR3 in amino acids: CASSSQTGGVGGYTF. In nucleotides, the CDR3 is TGCGCCAGCAGCTCTCAAACAGGGGGCGTGGGAGGCTACACCTTC.

Written as DNA, the CDR3 is TGTGCCAGCAGTGAGGACCGGGTCGCGTTGGCTGCAGATACGCAGTATTTT. The encoded protein is CASSEDRVALAADTQYF. The chain carries TRBV6-1 and TRBJ2-3, with no clear D. Germline V gene data show CDR1 as MNHNS and CDR2 as SASEGT. V gave up 3 bases and J gave up 4 bases, with 20 bases separating them. This CDR3 has 17 amino acids.

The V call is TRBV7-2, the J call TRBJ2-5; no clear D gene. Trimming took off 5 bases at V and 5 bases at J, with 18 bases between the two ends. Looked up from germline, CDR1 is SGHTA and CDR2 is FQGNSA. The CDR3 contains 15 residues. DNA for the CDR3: TGTGCCAGCAGCCAAATCGGAACGGGCAGCGAGACCCAGTACTTC. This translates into CASSQIGTGSETQYF.

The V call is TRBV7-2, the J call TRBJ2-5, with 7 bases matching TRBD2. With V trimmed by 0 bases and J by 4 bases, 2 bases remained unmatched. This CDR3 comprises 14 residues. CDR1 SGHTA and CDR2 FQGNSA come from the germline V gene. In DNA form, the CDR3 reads TGTGCCAGCAGCTTAGCAACGGGGGGAGAGACCCAGTACTTC. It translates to CASSLATGGETQYF.

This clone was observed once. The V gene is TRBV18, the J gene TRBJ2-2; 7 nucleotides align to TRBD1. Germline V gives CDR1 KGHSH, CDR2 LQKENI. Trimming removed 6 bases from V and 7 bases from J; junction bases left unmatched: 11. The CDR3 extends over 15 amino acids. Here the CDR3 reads CASSVGNRGIGELFF. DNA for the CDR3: TGTGCCAGCTCCGTCGGGAACAGGGGCATCGGGGAGCTGTTTTTT.

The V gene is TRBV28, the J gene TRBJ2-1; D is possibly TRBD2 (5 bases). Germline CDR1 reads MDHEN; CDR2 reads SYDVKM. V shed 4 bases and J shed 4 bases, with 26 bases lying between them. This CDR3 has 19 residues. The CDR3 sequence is CASSYLGLGSVAVYNEQFF. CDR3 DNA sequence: TGTGCCAGCAGTTACCTCGGACTCGGGTCAGTAGCCGTATACAATGAGCAGTTCTTC.

CDR3 sequence reads: CASTPSGTSYNEQFF. The CDR3 nucleotides read TGTGCCAGCACCCCTAGCGGGACTTCCTACAATGAGCAGTTCTTC. The chain links TRBV7-2 to TRBJ2-1; 9 nucleotides match TRBD2. The ends lost 7 bases at V and 1 base at J; junction bases unmatched: 5. This CDR3 is 15 amino acids long. CDR1 and CDR2 from the germline V gene are SGHTA and FQGNSA.

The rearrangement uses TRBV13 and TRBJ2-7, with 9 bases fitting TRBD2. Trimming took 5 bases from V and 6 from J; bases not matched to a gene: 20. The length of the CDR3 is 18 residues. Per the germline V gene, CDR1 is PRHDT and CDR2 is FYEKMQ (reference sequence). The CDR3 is CASSLPRWTSVPPGEQYV. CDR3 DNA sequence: TGTGCCAGCAGCCTCCCGCGCTGGACTAGCGTTCCTCCTGGCGAGCAGTACGTC.

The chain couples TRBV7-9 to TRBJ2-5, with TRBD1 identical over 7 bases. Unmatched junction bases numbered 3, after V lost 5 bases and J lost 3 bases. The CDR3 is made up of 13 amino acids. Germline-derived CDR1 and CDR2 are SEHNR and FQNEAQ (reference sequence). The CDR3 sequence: CASSIDREETQYF. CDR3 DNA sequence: TGTGCCAGCAGCATCGACAGGGAAGAGACCCAGTACTTC.

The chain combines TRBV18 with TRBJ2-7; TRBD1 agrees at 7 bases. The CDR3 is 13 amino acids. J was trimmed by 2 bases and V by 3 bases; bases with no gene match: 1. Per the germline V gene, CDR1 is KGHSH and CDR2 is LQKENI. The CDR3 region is CASSPGQPYEQYF. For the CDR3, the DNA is TGTGCCAGCTCACCGGGACAGCCCTACGAGCAGTACTTC.

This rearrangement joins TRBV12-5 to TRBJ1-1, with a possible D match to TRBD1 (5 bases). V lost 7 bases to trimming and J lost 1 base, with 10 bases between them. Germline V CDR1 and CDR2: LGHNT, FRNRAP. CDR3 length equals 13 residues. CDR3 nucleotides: TGTGCTAGTGCCCGGACAAAGAACACTGAAGCTTTCTTT. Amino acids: CASARTKNTEAFF. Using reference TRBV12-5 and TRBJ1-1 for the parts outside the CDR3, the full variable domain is DARVTQTPRHKVTEMGQEVTMRCQPILGHNTVFWYRQTMMQGLELLAYFRNRAPLDDSGMPKDRFSAEMPDATLATLKIQPSEPRDSAVYFCASARTKNTEAFFGQGTRLTVV.

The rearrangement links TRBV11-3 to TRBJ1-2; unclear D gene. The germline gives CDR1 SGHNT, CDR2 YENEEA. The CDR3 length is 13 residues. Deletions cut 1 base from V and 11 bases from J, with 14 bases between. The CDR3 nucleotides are TGTGCCAGCAGCTTAGTACAGCGAGAGGGTTACACCTTC. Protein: CASSLVQREGYTF.